Listed below are T cell receptor beta chains from one sample, sequenced in a study of blood T cell repertoires in COVID-19. Data came from immunoSEQ multiplex PCR; TCRdb stores just in-frame clones and leaves some out. The profile covers 60,000 to 70,000 clones, with about 86% appearing a single time and 15% to 20% taken by the ten largest. Sequenced: peripheral blood. The source of these receptors is an elderly woman with active COVID-19. The CDR3 runs from the conserved cysteine through the conserved F or W. The order of the fields is J gene, V gene, CDR3 protein.

TRBJ2-1 TRBV9 CASSPGYYNEQFF
TRBJ2-7 TRBV12-3/TRBV12-4 CASSRGHSYEQYF
TRBJ2-1 TRBV7-9 CASSLEFGTQYNEQFF
TRBJ2-1 TRBV2 CASSEQGLAWGGDEGEQFF
TRBJ1-2 TRBV28 CASSIGQGPGYTF
TRBJ2-7 TRBV6-2/TRBV6-3 CASSYMLQGAWDYEQYF
TRBJ2-3 TRBV6-5 CASSTSWGDTQYF
TRBJ2-3 TRBV7-2 CASSFGDTSGYPSTDTQYF
TRBJ1-2 TRBV18 CASSPQGYRDYGYTF
TRBJ1-3 TRBV2 CASSRRISGNTIYF
TRBJ2-1 TRBV5-1 CASSLGLAGYNEQFF
TRBJ2-5 TRBV5-1 CASSTGLAGEETQYF
TRBJ1-1 TRBV28 CASRTLDRETEAFF
TRBJ1-6 TRBV7-2 CASSLAGTVYNSPLHF
TRBJ2-7 TRBV7-2 CASSLRSGQGGEQYF
TRBJ2-7 TRBV6-5 CASSGQTSYEQYF
TRBJ2-7 TRBV11-2 CASSLGGTSSYEQYF
TRBJ1-1 TRBV2 CASRGGGTVNTEAFF
TRBJ1-5 TRBV2 CASRQGSGSNQPQHF
TRBJ2-1 TRBV9 CASSPRYRSNSYNEQFF
TRBJ2-5 TRBV5-1 CASSQQTGGVETQYF
TRBJ2-3 TRBV4-2 CASSRTLASGGLTDTQYF
TRBJ2-5 TRBV5-1 CASSLSGLAGETQYF
TRBJ2-7 TRBV5-6 CASSLVGIGVEYF
TRBJ2-2 TRBV29-1 CSGSHGGTTNTGELFF
TRBJ2-5 TRBV7-2 CASSSKLAGGPEAETQYF
TRBJ2-7 TRBV5-6 CASSLGAPFAAYEQYF
TRBJ2-3 TRBV5-1 CASSSQGGDTQYF
TRBJ2-1 TRBV30 CAWRGGASYNEQFF
TRBJ2-1 TRBV3-1/TRBV3-2 CASSLPQGAYNEQFF
TRBJ2-7 TRBV15 CATSRDRSTLHEQYF
TRBJ2-3 TRBV7-2 CASSPPGGGEPDTQYF
TRBJ2-5 TRBV7-7 CASSQPSVLSQETQYF
TRBJ2-5 TRBV9 CASSVGASPRETQYF
TRBJ2-3 TRBV11-3 CASSGRTSGGATDTQYF
TRBJ1-5 TRBV6-2/TRBV6-3 CASSTPAGQGIVNSGNQPQHF
TRBJ2-7 TRBV5-1 CASSLGDEQYF
TRBJ1-1 TRBV5-4 CASSFGGGMNTEAFF
TRBJ1-5 TRBV19 CATQDGQGQPQHF
TRBJ2-1 TRBV4-3 CASSRSREYNEQFF
TRBJ2-5 TRBV2 CASRRLAEETQYF
TRBJ2-2 TRBV18 CASSPWGPGELFF
TRBJ2-1 TRBV13 CASSKGAEGPYNEQFF
TRBJ2-3 TRBV2 CASSKRSGGADTQYF
TRBJ2-2 TRBV19 CASTGSGGYTGELFF
TRBJ2-1 TRBV5-6 CASSYRPPGPPGADEQFF
TRBJ2-2 TRBV28 CASVRQGVTGELFF
TRBJ2-1 TRBV20-1 CSASLLAGAYNEQFF
TRBJ1-2 TRBV27 CASSPRDRTYGYTF
TRBJ2-3 TRBV28 CASSSGGATDTQYF